The next 18 T cell receptor beta chains were all read from a single sample in a study of T cell responses to AZD1222 COVID-19 vaccine. TCRdb's table, derived via immunoSEQ multiplex PCR, lists solely in-frame clones and lacks some. The repertoire holds over 100,000 clones, with approximately 90% as singletons. This sample comprised peripheral blood, obtained 28 days after the second AZD1222 dose. The receptors come from an adult who received the AZD1222 COVID-19 vaccine.

V usage is TRBV28 and J usage is TRBJ2-1; 9 bases map to TRBD2. Germline assignment: CDR1 MDHEN and CDR2 SYDVKM. CDR3 size: 17 residues. V shed 6 bases and J 8 bases; nucleotides not matched to a gene: 17. This CDR3 reads CASSSPGGRVLFYEQFF. The CDR3 bases are TGTGCCAGCAGCTCTCCAGGCGGGAGGGTATTATTCTATGAGCAGTTCTTC.

This sequence joins TRBV6-1 and TRBJ1-2; 8 nucleotides agree with TRBD1. V dropped 2 bases and J dropped 4; count of bases not matched to a gene: 9. Germline V gives CDR1 MNHNS, CDR2 SASEGT. The CDR3 contains 16 residues. As DNA, the CDR3 is TGTGCCAGCAGTGAAAGGTCAGGGGGCGAGGGCTATGGCTACACCTTC. Translating gives CASSERSGGEGYGYTF.

The chain has TRBV3-1 (or the pseudogene TRBV3-2) and TRBJ2-7; maybe TRBD1 (6 bases). V was cut by 3 bases and J by 4 bases, with 13 bases left in between. Germline V lookup: CDR1 LGHDT, CDR2 YNNKEL (reference sequence). The CDR3 runs 14 residues. The CDR3 bases are TGTGCCAGCAGCCATACAGGGATAGGGTACGAGCAGTACTTC. Its protein is CASSHTGIGYEQYF.

This chain uses TRBV5-1 with TRBJ1-2; 12 bases are shared with TRBD1. The CDR3 runs 17 residues. Germline CDR1 reads SGHRS; CDR2 reads YFSETQ. Trimming cost V 3 bases and J 0 bases; bases outside gene matches: 6. CDR3 amino acids: CASSWGQGALANYGYTF. CDR3 nucleotide sequence: TGCGCCAGCAGCTGGGGACAGGGGGCCCTAGCTAACTATGGCTACACCTTC.

The chain couples TRBV16 to TRBJ2-2; tentatively, D is TRBD1 (6 bases). The CDR3 totals 17 residues. V was pared by 4 bases and J by 4 bases, with 19 bases between. The germline V gene has CDR1 KGHSY and CDR2 FQNENV. CDR3 sequence (DNA): TGTGCCAGCAGCCCGCGTAAGGGGGAAGCCTTCACCGGGGAGCTGTTTTTT. Protein: CASSPRKGEAFTGELFF. Filled out from reference TRBV16 and TRBJ2-2, the complete variable domain reads GEEVAQTPKHLVRGEGQKAKLYCAPIKGHSYVFWYQQVLKNEFKFLISFQNENVFDETGMPKERFSAKCLPNSPCSLEIQATKLEDSAVYFCASSPRKGEAFTGELFFGEGSRLTVL.

V usage is TRBV3-1 (or the pseudogene TRBV3-2) and J usage is TRBJ2-1; the D is unclear. Between the trimmed V and J ends, which lost 1 base and 4 bases, there was a span of 11 bases. This CDR3 contains 15 residues. Germline V gene data show CDR1 as LGHDT and CDR2 as YNNKEL (reference sequence). The CDR3 protein is CASSQVQISYNEQFF. The CDR3, as DNA: TGTGCCAGCAGCCAAGTCCAGATTAGTTACAATGAGCAGTTCTTC.

V is TRBV10-3 and J is TRBJ2-7; TRBD2 matches at 13 bases. V gave up 6 bases and J gave up 2 bases; unmatched junction bases: 1. Germline assignment: CDR1 ENHRY and CDR2 SYGVKD. The CDR3 totals 14 residues. The CDR3 DNA reads TGTGCCATCAGGGGGACTAGCGGGACCTACGAGCAGTACTTC. Its translation is CAIRGTSGTYEQYF.

The chain carries TRBV19 and TRBJ2-1, with no clear D. Germline V gene data show CDR1 as LNHDA and CDR2 as SQIVND (reference sequence). Trimming shortened V by 6 bases and J by 7 bases, and 25 bases separated the two germline ends. The CDR3 spans 17 residues. The CDR3 region has the DNA TGTGCCAGTAGGTTAAGGTCAACAGTCCTTTCAACAAATGAGCAGTTCTTC. Residues: CASRLRSTVLSTNEQFF.

V gene TRBV11-2 combines with J gene TRBJ2-2, with TRBD1 identical over 9 bases. Trimming took 4 bases from V and 2 from J; bases not matched to a gene: 11. This CDR3 region has 18 residues. Germline CDR1 and CDR2: SGHAT and FQNNGV. The CDR3 sequence is CASSSRDRASRNTGELFF. CDR3 sequence (DNA): TGTGCCAGCAGCTCTCGGGACAGGGCGTCCCGAAACACCGGGGAGCTGTTTTTT.

The genes are TRBV5-8 and TRBJ2-1; a possible D gene is TRBD1 (5 bases). The CDR3 is 13 amino acids. Trimming removed 1 base at V and 5 bases at J, with 7 bases between. Germline V gene lookup returns CDR1 SGHTS and CDR2 YDEGEE. Written as DNA, the CDR3 is TGTGCCAGCAGCTTGAACAGGAACAATGAGCAGTTCTTC. Amino acid sequence: CASSLNRNNEQFF.

This sequence joins TRBV6-5 and TRBJ2-7, with TRBD1 as a possible D gene (6 bases). Trimming removed 2 bases from V and 1 base from J, with 12 bases in between. CDR3 length equals 15 residues. The germline V gene has CDR1 MNHEY and CDR2 SVGAGI. CDR3 amino acids: CASSYDRDTSYEQYF. The CDR3 nucleotides read TGTGCCAGCAGTTACGATCGGGACACGTCCTACGAGCAGTACTTC.

V usage is TRBV7-9 and J usage is TRBJ1-2; 7 positions agree with TRBD1. V was pared by 5 bases and J by 4 bases, with 16 bases of the junction left unmatched. Germline lookup yields CDR1 SEHNR and CDR2 FQNEAQ (reference sequence). CDR3 length: 17 amino acids. The CDR3 DNA follows: TGTGCCAGCAGCCTAGTCGGGCGCGCAGGGGGAGGCTATGGCTACACCTTC. This gives the protein CASSLVGRAGGGYGYTF.

The chain employs TRBV6-5 and TRBJ1-1; no clear D. The CDR3 totals 13 residues. CDR1 and CDR2 from the germline V gene are MNHEY and SVGAGI. The V end lost 6 bases, the J end lost 0 bases, and 8 bases lay between the germline ends. DNA for the CDR3: TGTGCCAGCAGGCTCGATGTGAACACTGAAGCTTTCTTT. It codes for CASRLDVNTEAFF.

V gene TRBV28 combines with J gene TRBJ1-2; no firm D call. The length of the CDR3 is 15 residues. Germline CDR1 reads MDHEN; CDR2 reads SYDVKM. V was trimmed by 4 bases and J by 3 bases, leaving 15 bases between them. DNA for the CDR3: TGTGCCAGCAGTTACCGGGATCCTTCTTACTATGGCTACACCTTC. Translated, it gives CASSYRDPSYYGYTF.

V is TRBV24-1 and J is TRBJ2-7; 11 bases line up with TRBD2. CDR3 size: 17 residues. The V gene's germline CDR1 is KGHDR and CDR2 SFDVKD. Losses at the gene ends were 4 bases for V and 4 bases for J; bases not matched to a gene: 11. The CDR3 DNA reads as TGTGCCACCAGTGACCCCGCGACTAGCGGGACTATTTACGAGCAGTACTTC. It yields the protein CATSDPATSGTIYEQYF.

The chain links TRBV28 to TRBJ2-7; D could derive from TRBD1 or TRBD2 (6 bases each). From germline, CDR1 is MDHEN and CDR2 SYDVKM. The CDR3 runs 15 residues. Deletions cut 6 bases from V and 1 base from J, with 16 bases between. CDR3 sequence: CASRGGKRGSYEQYF. The CDR3 DNA reads TGTGCCAGCAGAGGGGGGAAGCGCGGATCCTACGAGCAGTACTTC.

CDR3 DNA: TGTGCCAGCAGTGGTTGGGACAGGGGGCTTGAAAACATTCAGTACTTC. Translated: CASSGWDRGLENIQYF. This rearrangement joins TRBV28 to TRBJ2-4; 12 bases fit TRBD1. The V and J ends lost 5 bases and 5 bases, in that order; junction bases with no gene match: 7. The germline CDR1 and CDR2 sequences are MDHEN and SYDVKM. The CDR3 is 16 residues long.

The chain links TRBV7-8 to TRBJ2-3, with 8 bases aligning to TRBD2. Germline trimming cut 5 bases from V and 4 bases from J; bases unmatched to any gene: 14. Germline CDR1 is SGHVS and CDR2 is FQNEAQ. This CDR3 is built from 17 residues. The CDR3 DNA sequence: TGTGCCAGCAGCGCCCTACGAACGGGAGGGCCCCCAGATACGCAGTATTTT. It is translated as CASSALRTGGPPDTQYF.